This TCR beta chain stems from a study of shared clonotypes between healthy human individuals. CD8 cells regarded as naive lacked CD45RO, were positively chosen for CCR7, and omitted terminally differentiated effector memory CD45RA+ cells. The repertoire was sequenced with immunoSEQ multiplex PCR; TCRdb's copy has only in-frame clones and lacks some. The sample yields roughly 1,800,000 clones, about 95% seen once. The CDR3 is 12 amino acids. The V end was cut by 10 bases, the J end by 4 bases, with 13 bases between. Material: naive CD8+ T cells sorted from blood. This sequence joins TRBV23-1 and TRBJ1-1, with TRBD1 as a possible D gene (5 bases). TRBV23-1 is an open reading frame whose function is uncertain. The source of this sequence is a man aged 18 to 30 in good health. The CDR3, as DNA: TGCGCCACGGCCAAGAGGGGCACTGAAGCTTTCTTT. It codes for CATAKRGTEAFF.